Listed here are 26 T cell receptor beta chains from one sample, sequenced in a study of OX40 agonist ivuxolimab in advanced cancers. Data came from immunoSEQ multiplex PCR; TCRdb stores just in-frame clones and leaves some out. The sample holds 70,000 to 95,000 clones; 85% to 90% are singletons and the top ten take 0.75% to 0.95%. This material consisted of CD4+ or CD8+ T cells sorted from blood, taken in a trial of the OX40 agonist ivuxolimab. The receptors here all came from an adult with an advanced solid tumor such as melanoma, head and neck, liver or kidney cancer.

This chain connects TRBV9 to TRBJ2-7; 7 bases agree with TRBD1. This CDR3 is built from 16 residues. Trimming removed 0 bases from V and 6 bases from J; junction bases left unmatched: 12. Germline CDR1 reads SGDLS; CDR2 reads YYNGEE. CDR3 in DNA: TGTGCCAGCAGCGTAGAAGGGGGCACCCCAGCTACCGAGCAGTACTTC. This encodes CASSVEGGTPATEQYF.

This clone was found once. The genes are TRBV28 and TRBJ1-4, with D unresolved. V was shortened by 4 bases and J by 5 bases, with 8 bases between the two germline ends. CDR3 length: 13 residues. From germline, CDR1 is MDHEN and CDR2 SYDVKM. The CDR3 is CASSWTSNEKLFF. In DNA, the CDR3 is TGTGCCAGCAGTTGGACCTCAAATGAAAAACTGTTTTTT.

V and J are TRBV11-1 and TRBJ2-3; 10 bases are shared with TRBD1. V shed 4 bases and J 5 bases; nucleotides not matched to a gene: 6. Germline values: CDR1 SGHAT, CDR2 FQDESV (reference sequence). The CDR3 is 15 residues long. The CDR3 region is CASSSGTGVLDTQYF. CDR3 coding DNA: TGTGCCAGCAGCTCCGGGACAGGGGTATTAGATACGCAGTATTTT.

J is TRBJ2-3 and V is TRBV4-3, with 7 bases matching TRBD2. The V gene's germline CDR1 is LGHNA and CDR2 YSLEER. This CDR3 spans 15 amino acids. V lost 6 bases, J lost 5 bases, and 11 bases stayed unmatched. CDR3 amino acids: CASRKSGIGEDTQYF. The DNA of the CDR3 is TGCGCCAGCAGAAAGAGCGGGATCGGTGAAGATACGCAGTATTTT.

CDR3 nucleotide sequence: TGTGCCAGCCGAACAGGGAACACCGGGGAGCTGTTTTTT. The encoded protein is CASRTGNTGELFF. V is TRBV7-3 and J is TRBJ2-2; possible D gene TRBD1, 5 bases. Germline lookup yields CDR1 SGHTA and CDR2 FQGTGA. The V end was cut by 8 bases, the J end by 1 base, with 8 bases between. The CDR3 contains 13 residues.

This clone has just a few counts. The V call is TRBV30, the J call TRBJ2-5, with 7 bases identical to TRBD1. The CDR3 has 13 amino acids. Trimming took 3 bases from V and 2 from J; bases not matched to a gene: 3. Germline CDR1 is GTSNPN and CDR2 is SVGIG (reference sequence). The CDR3 nucleotides read TGTGCCTGGAGCCCGGGACAGCAAGAGACCCAGTACTTC. Translation: CAWSPGQQETQYF.

The V call is TRBV25-1, the J call TRBJ2-5; 9 bases are a match to TRBD1. Germline trimming cut 2 bases from V and 6 bases from J; bases unmatched to any gene: 7. The CDR3 has 15 residues. Germline V lookup: CDR1 MGHDK, CDR2 SYGVNS. CDR3 sequence: CASSEPGQGRKTQYF. CDR3 coding DNA: TGTGCCAGCAGTGAACCGGGACAGGGAAGGAAGACCCAGTACTTC. Based on the CDR3 plus reference TRBV25-1 and TRBJ2-5, the full variable domain is EADIYQTPRYLVIGTGKKITLECSQTMGHDKMYWYQQDPGMELHLIHYSYGVNSTEKGDLSSESTVSRIRTEHFPLTLESARPSHTSQYLCASSEPGQGRKTQYFGPGTRLLVL.

The V gene is TRBV28, the J gene TRBJ1-5; D perhaps matches TRBD1 (5 bases). The germline CDR1 and CDR2 sequences are MDHEN and SYDVKM. This CDR3 is built from 14 residues. Deletions cut 7 bases from V and 4 bases from J, with 14 bases between. The CDR3 DNA reads as TGTGCCAGCACCGCCGACAGCTATAATCAGCCCCAGCATTTT. Protein product: CASTADSYNQPQHF.

This chain joins TRBV6-6 and TRBJ2-7; D is uncertain. CDR1 is MNHNY, CDR2 SVGAGI, per germline (reference sequence). V was trimmed by 5 bases and J by 6 bases, leaving 11 bases between them. This CDR3 region has 12 residues. This chain's CDR3 is CASSHPDREQYF. The CDR3 coding sequence is TGTGCCAGCAGTCACCCTGACCGCGAGCAGTACTTC.

The chain employs TRBV25-1 and TRBJ2-7, with TRBD1 matching 7 bases. The CDR3 is made up of 15 amino acids. The junction had 11 bases not matched to a gene; V was cut back by 8 bases and J by 1 base. Germline lookup yields CDR1 MGHDK and CDR2 SYGVNS. CDR3 coding DNA: TGTGCCAGCTCTGGACCCGGGACAGATTCCTACGAGCAGTACTTC. Translating gives CASSGPGTDSYEQYF.

This chain connects TRBV7-2 to TRBJ2-1; 8 bases map to TRBD1. The CDR3 runs to 14 residues. The junction had 4 bases not matched to a gene; V was cut back by 2 bases and J by 7 bases. The germline V gene has CDR1 SGHTA and CDR2 FQGNSA. CDR3 residues: CASSLQGALNEQFF. CDR3 bases: TGTGCCAGCAGCTTACAGGGGGCATTGAATGAGCAGTTCTTC.

The J gene is TRBJ2-1, the V gene TRBV7-3; unclear D gene. The CDR3 is 15 amino acids. V gave up 5 bases and J gave up 1 base, with 12 bases separating them. Germline lookup yields CDR1 SGHTA and CDR2 FQGTGA. DNA for the CDR3: TGTGCCAGCAGCCCTCGACCCGGGTCCTACAATGAGCAGTTCTTC. Translating it yields CASSPRPGSYNEQFF.

V is TRBV30 and J is TRBJ2-2; no clear D gene. The CDR3 loop spans 14 amino acids. V was shortened by 0 bases and J by 7 bases, with 12 bases between the two germline ends. CDR1 is GTSNPN and CDR2 is SVGIG in the germline V gene (reference sequence). This CDR3 is CAWSVSAFGGELFF. CDR3 in DNA: TGTGCCTGGAGTGTTTCGGCCTTCGGCGGGGAGCTGTTTTTT.

A few counts support this clone. This chain links TRBV7-9 with TRBJ2-1; the D gene is possibly TRBD2 (6 bases). The CDR3 length is 16 residues. Germline V gene data show CDR1 as SEHNR and CDR2 as FQNEAQ (reference sequence). V was trimmed by 4 bases and J by 9 bases, leaving 22 bases between them. The CDR3 protein is CASSWGTGLSGREQFF. DNA of the CDR3: TGTGCCAGCAGCTGGGGGACTGGGCTTTCTGGTCGTGAGCAGTTCTTC.

The chain couples TRBV2 to TRBJ2-7; D is undetermined. Germline V gives CDR1 SNHLY, CDR2 FYNNEI. This CDR3 has 13 amino acids. Trimming pared 8 bases from V and 3 bases from J, leaving 14 bases between. The CDR3: CASRRTDLYEQYF. The CDR3 DNA is TGTGCCAGCCGTAGGACGGATCTCTACGAGCAGTACTTC.

This chain joins TRBV27 and TRBJ2-2; 7 nucleotides line up with TRBD1. Germline V CDR1 and CDR2: MNHEY, SMNVEV (reference sequence). J gave up 1 base and V 6 bases, and 5 bases lay outside the gene matches. The CDR3 is 15 amino acids. The CDR3 DNA reads TGTGCCAGCAGGGGCTGGGACAGGAACACCGGGGAGCTGTTTTTT. It encodes CASRGWDRNTGELFF.

The genes are TRBV6-1 and TRBJ2-4; D is unresolved. The germline V gene encodes CDR1 MNHNS and CDR2 SASEGT. Trimming took 4 bases from V and 0 from J, leaving 10 bases between them. CDR3 length equals 15 residues. CDR3 sequence: CASSGAVLAKNIQYF. The CDR3 nucleotides read TGTGCCAGCAGTGGGGCAGTCTTAGCCAAAAACATTCAGTACTTC.

This chain links TRBV18 with TRBJ1-1; D possibly corresponds to TRBD1 (6 bases). The CDR3 loop spans 16 amino acids. V shed 2 bases and J shed 4 bases, with 17 bases lying between them. CDR1 is KGHSH and CDR2 is LQKENI in the germline V gene. CDR3 in amino acids: CASSPIRGEGITEAFF. For the CDR3, the DNA is TGTGCCAGCTCACCAATTAGGGGGGAAGGGATCACTGAAGCTTTCTTT.

This chain uses TRBV2 with TRBJ2-2, with D hard to call. Trimming shortened V by 4 bases and J by 4 bases, and 10 bases separated the two germline ends. This CDR3 comprises 14 residues. CDR1 and CDR2 (germline): SNHLY, FYNNEI. DNA for the CDR3: TGTGCCAGCAGTGGGATTCAGAGCACCGGGGAGCTGTTTTTT. Its translation is CASSGIQSTGELFF.

In this sample, this clone turned up once. The chain has TRBV4-3 and TRBJ2-2, with a weak D call TRBD1 (5 bases). The CDR3 is 15 amino acids. Trimming took off 0 bases at V and 6 bases at J, with 11 bases between the two ends. Germline-derived CDR1 and CDR2 are LGHNA and YSLEER. The CDR3 DNA reads as TGCGCCAGCAGCCAAGAACTCAGGGTGTCCGGGGAGCTGTTTTTT. As protein: CASSQELRVSGELFF.

The chain has TRBV5-8 and TRBJ1-3; D remains ambiguous. Germline CDR1 SGHTS, CDR2 YDEGEE. Trimming cost V 3 bases and J 1 base, with 11 bases left between them. This CDR3 spans 15 amino acids. CDR3 residues: CASSWGRLSGNTIYF. The CDR3 DNA follows: TGTGCCAGCAGCTGGGGTCGATTATCTGGAAACACCATATATTTT.

The V gene is TRBV6-6, the J gene TRBJ2-1; 11 bases line up with TRBD2. CDR3 length: 14 residues. Per germline, CDR1 MNHNY and CDR2 SVGAGI (reference sequence). V dropped 5 bases and J dropped 7; count of bases not matched to a gene: 4. CDR3 amino acids: CASSKLAGANEQFF. Here the CDR3 DNA reads TGTGCCAGCAGTAAACTAGCGGGAGCAAATGAGCAGTTCTTC.

The rearrangement uses TRBV15 and TRBJ2-1; D is possibly TRBD1 (5 bases). The ends were cut back, 1 base at V and 0 bases at J, with 7 bases in the middle. Germline V gives CDR1 LNHNV, CDR2 YYDKDF (reference sequence). This CDR3 is built from 15 residues. The CDR3 spells CATSRGGSSYNEQFF. The CDR3 DNA reads as TGTGCCACCAGCAGAGGGGGCAGCTCCTACAATGAGCAGTTCTTC. Variable domain in full (rest from reference TRBV15 and TRBJ2-1): DAMVIQNPRYQVTQFGKPVTLSCSQTLNHNVMYWYQQKSSQAPKLLFHYYDKDFNNEADTPDNFQSRRPNTSFCFLDIRSPGLGDTAMYLCATSRGGSSYNEQFFGPGTRLTVL.

The chain links TRBV5-1 to TRBJ2-3; possible D gene TRBD1, 6 bases. Trimming took 4 bases from V and 3 from J, leaving 15 bases between them. The germline gives CDR1 SGHRS, CDR2 YFSETQ. The CDR3 extends over 15 amino acids. The CDR3 loop is CASSRGTPGTDTQYF. The CDR3 bases are TGCGCCAGCAGCAGGGGGACACCGGGGACAGATACGCAGTATTTT. Drawing the rest from reference TRBV5-1 and TRBJ2-3, the complete variable domain is KAGVTQTPRYLIKTRGQQVTLSCSPISGHRSVSWYQQTPGQGLQFLFEYFSETQRNKGNFPGRFSGRQFSNSRSEMNVSTLELGDSALYLCASSRGTPGTDTQYFGPGTRLTVL.

The chain combines TRBV11-2 with TRBJ2-7, with 12 nucleotides matching TRBD1. The CDR3 runs 16 residues. The germline CDR1 and CDR2 sequences are SGHAT and FQNNGV. The junction had 8 bases not matched to a gene; V was cut back by 5 bases and J by 3 bases. The CDR3 reads CASSLRDRGQYYEQYF. CDR3 DNA sequence: TGTGCCAGCAGCCTCAGGGACAGGGGGCAATACTACGAGCAGTACTTC. Based on the CDR3 plus reference TRBV11-2 and TRBJ2-7, the full variable domain is EAGVAQSPRYKIIEKRQSVAFWCNPISGHATLYWYQQILGQGPKLLIQFQNNGVVDDSQLPKDRFSAERLKGVDSTLKIQPAKLEDSAVYLCASSLRDRGQYYEQYFGPGTRLTVT.

V is TRBV19 and J is TRBJ2-1; 9 nucleotides agree with TRBD2. Germline V lookup: CDR1 LNHDA, CDR2 SQIVND (reference sequence). The CDR3 is 15 residues long. V dropped 10 bases and J dropped 1; count of bases not matched to a gene: 8. DNA of the CDR3: TGTGCCACCCAACTAGCGGGCGATTCCTACAATGAGCAGTTCTTC. This gives the protein CATQLAGDSYNEQFF.